The 32 T cell receptor beta chains listed next were all sequenced from one sample in a study of blood T cell repertoires in COVID-19. Some clones are missing from TCRdb's copy, which holds only in-frame ones; the method was immunoSEQ multiplex PCR. Of about 39,000 clones in the sample, 75% to 85% were seen once. Sequenced sample: peripheral blood. These receptors originate from a man aged 65 to 79 with acute or convalescent COVID-19.

This clone was observed once. The genes are TRBV23-1 and TRBJ1-2, with 9 bases identical to TRBD1. TRBV23-1 is given ORF status, its function remaining uncertain. This CDR3 has 14 residues. Losses at the gene ends were 7 bases for V and 3 bases for J; bases not matched to a gene: 6. The DNA of the CDR3 is TGCGCCAGCACCAGACAGGGGGAGGACTATGGCTACACCTTC. This codes for CASTRQGEDYGYTF.

The rearrangement uses TRBV11-2 and TRBJ2-2, with TRBD2 identical over 8 bases. The CDR3 consists of 14 residues. V shed 7 bases, J shed 7 bases, and the junction held 8 bases outside the gene matches. Germline V gene data show CDR1 as SGHAT and CDR2 as FQNNGV. CDR3: CASTRGGLYGELFF. The DNA for the CDR3 is TGTGCCAGCACCCGGGGGGGGCTATACGGGGAGCTGTTTTTT.

The CDR3 sequence: CASSIRVGPSPHNTQYF. The DNA of the CDR3 is TGTGCCAGTAGTATACGGGTGGGGCCGAGTCCCCATAATACGCAGTATTTT. The chain employs TRBV19 and TRBJ2-3; tentatively, D is TRBD1 (5 bases). V lost 2 bases to trimming and J lost 7 bases, with 22 bases between them. This CDR3 has 17 amino acids. The germline gives CDR1 LNHDA, CDR2 SQIVND (reference sequence).

The chain recombines TRBV6-5 with TRBJ2-7, with D unclear. Germline CDR1 is MNHEY and CDR2 is SVGAGI. The germline V and J ends were trimmed by 4 bases and 1 base, with 11 bases remaining between them. CDR3 length: 14 residues. CDR3 nucleotide sequence: TGTGCCAGCAGTTCCAACAGCCCGTCCTACGAGCAGTACTTC. It translates to CASSSNSPSYEQYF.

This clone was picked up one time. This rearrangement joins TRBV5-1 to TRBJ2-5; 12 bases match TRBD2. Germline CDR1 reads SGHRS; CDR2 reads YFSETQ. The CDR3 is 14 residues long. V gave up 2 bases and J gave up 5 bases; unmatched junction bases: 1. CDR3 residues: CASSFTSGRETQYF. CDR3 DNA sequence: TGCGCCAGCAGCTTCACTAGCGGGAGGGAGACCCAGTACTTC.

This clone is judged medium-sized (0.01 to 0.1%). The chain links TRBV9 to TRBJ2-7, with 9 positions matching TRBD2. The germline gives CDR1 SGDLS, CDR2 YYNGEE. With V trimmed by 4 bases and J by 3 bases, 5 bases remained unmatched. The CDR3 runs 14 residues. In DNA, the CDR3 is TGTGCCAGCAGCCCCCTGACTAGCGGCTACGAGCAGTACTTC. Translating gives CASSPLTSGYEQYF. Full variable domain (remainder filled in from reference TRBV9 and TRBJ2-7): DSGVTQTPKHLITATGQRVTLRCSPRSGDLSVYWYQQSLDQGLQFLIQYYNGEERAKGNILERFSAQQFPDLHSELNLSSLELGDSALYFCASSPLTSGYEQYFGPGTRLTVT.

This clone is classed as medium-sized. The chain links TRBV5-1 to TRBJ2-5, with a weak D call TRBD1 (5 bases). V was cut by 1 base and J by 4 bases, with 11 bases left in between. This CDR3 has 14 residues. Germline CDR1 and CDR2: SGHRS and YFSETQ. As DNA, the CDR3 is TGCGCCAGCAGCTTGCAAGGGCAGGGAGAGACCCAGTACTTC. Its translation is CASSLQGQGETQYF.

The chain recombines TRBV7-8 with TRBJ2-5, with D unresolved. Per the germline V gene, CDR1 is SGHVS and CDR2 is FQNEAQ. The CDR3 is made up of 12 amino acids. V was shortened by 5 bases and J by 3 bases, with 7 bases between the two germline ends. This CDR3 reads CASSPPKETQYF. In DNA form, the CDR3 reads TGTGCCAGCAGCCCCCCTAAAGAGACCCAGTACTTC.

This clone was seen a single time. This rearrangement joins TRBV3-1 (or the pseudogene TRBV3-2) to TRBJ1-1, with D possibly matching TRBD1 (6 bases). CDR3 size: 15 residues. Per germline, CDR1 LGHDT and CDR2 YNNKEL (reference sequence). The V end lost 4 bases, the J end lost 3 bases, and 15 bases lay between the germline ends. CDR3: CASSLYDRLDTEAFF. In DNA, the CDR3 is TGTGCCAGCAGCCTTTATGACAGGCTGGACACTGAAGCTTTCTTT.

Points on this clone: Germline is not matched at one junction end, which may reflect a read error. The V call is TRBV5-1, the J call TRBJ2-7; 9 bases line up with TRBD2. The CDR3 sequence is 15 residues long. The germline V gene encodes CDR1 SGHRS and CDR2 YFSETQ. CDR3 DNA sequence: TGCGCCAGCACCTTGGGTAGCGGGAGCTCCTACGAGCAGTACTTC. This sequence encodes CASTLGSGSSYEQYF.

The chain joins TRBV29-1 to TRBJ1-3; D is ambiguous. This CDR3 spans 12 amino acids. Germline V gene data show CDR1 as SQVTM and CDR2 as ANQGSEA. The V and J ends lost 4 bases and 1 base respectively, with 5 bases between them. The CDR3 region is CSVGGSGNTIYF. CDR3 DNA sequence: TGCAGCGTTGGAGGATCTGGAAACACCATATATTTT.

The gene calls are TRBV29-1 and TRBJ1-1; no clear D. V dropped 8 bases and J dropped 4 bases, with 11 bases sitting between them. This CDR3 region has 11 residues. In germline, CDR1 is SQVTM, CDR2 ANQGSEA. In DNA form, the CDR3 reads TGCAGCACCAGACTGGGCACTGAAGCTTTCTTT. It translates to CSTRLGTEAFF.

The rearrangement uses TRBV6-6 and TRBJ2-7, with 10 bases that match TRBD2. CDR3 length: 15 amino acids. The J segment lost 6 bases and the V segment lost 10 bases, leaving 15 bases of the junction unmatched. Germline V gives CDR1 MNHNY, CDR2 SVGAGI (reference sequence). CDR3 DNA: TGTGCCACAGTCCCCACCGTAACTAGCGGGGTCGAGCAGTACTTC. Translation: CATVPTVTSGVEQYF.

This clone was counted between two and nine times. The chain is built from TRBV5-6 and TRBJ2-1, with TRBD1 identical over 7 bases. There are 16 residues in the CDR3. Germline V lookup: CDR1 SGHDT, CDR2 YYEEEE. V lost 4 bases and J lost 0; bases outside the gene matches: 7. In nucleotides, the CDR3 is TGTGCCAGCAGCCGGGACAGCAGTAGCTCCTACAATGAGCAGTTCTTC. Translating gives CASSRDSSSSYNEQFF. Based on the CDR3 plus reference TRBV5-6 and TRBJ2-1, the full variable domain is DAGVTQSPTHLIKTRGQQVTLRCSPKSGHDTVSWYQQALGQGPQFIFQYYEEEERQRGNFPDRFSGHQFPNYSSELNVNALLLGDSALYLCASSRDSSSSYNEQFFGPGTRLTVL.

The chain combines TRBV3-1 (or the pseudogene TRBV3-2) with TRBJ2-7; 9 bases line up with TRBD1. CDR1 LGHDT and CDR2 YNNKEL come from the germline V gene (reference sequence). Unmatched junction bases numbered 5, after V lost 3 bases and J lost 2 bases. The CDR3 runs 15 residues. The CDR3 here is CASSHLQGATYEQYF. In DNA, the CDR3 is TGTGCCAGCAGCCACTTACAGGGGGCTACCTACGAGCAGTACTTC.

The chain combines TRBV15 with TRBJ2-1; TRBD1 agrees at 7 bases. The V segment lost 6 bases and the J segment 5 bases; nucleotides outside the gene matches: 4. Germline values: CDR1 LNHNV, CDR2 YYDKDF (reference sequence). The CDR3 runs 13 residues. The CDR3 DNA sequence: TGTGCCACCAGTTCAGGGGGTGACAATGAGCAGTTCTTC. This gives the protein CATSSGGDNEQFF. The whole variable domain, filled in from reference TRBV15 and TRBJ2-1, reads DAMVIQNPRYQVTQFGKPVTLSCSQTLNHNVMYWYQQKSSQAPKLLFHYYDKDFNNEADTPDNFQSRRPNTSFCFLDIRSPGLGDTAMYLCATSSGGDNEQFFGPGTRLTVL.

This clone has a handful of counts. The V call is TRBV3-1 (or the pseudogene TRBV3-2), the J call TRBJ2-1; D might be TRBD1 (6 bases). Trimming took 4 bases from V and 10 from J, leaving 17 bases between them. This CDR3 spans 14 amino acids. Per the germline V gene, CDR1 is LGHDT and CDR2 is YNNKEL (reference sequence). This CDR3 is CASSLYIPGDEQFF. CDR3 in DNA: TGTGCCAGCAGCCTTTACATACCAGGGGACGAGCAGTTCTTC.

The rearrangement links TRBV10-3 to TRBJ1-2, with 8 bases fitting TRBD1. The CDR3 totals 15 residues. The V gene's germline CDR1 is ENHRY and CDR2 SYGVKD. V trimming: 3 bases; J trimming: 9 bases; junction bases outside the gene matches: 12. The CDR3 reads CAISEGDRTLGSYTF. The CDR3, as DNA: TGTGCCATCAGTGAAGGGGACAGGACATTGGGTAGCTACACCTTC.

The rearrangement uses TRBV7-9 and TRBJ2-1, with 10 nucleotides matching TRBD2. J was trimmed by 10 bases and V by 1 base; bases with no gene match: 10. Germline values: CDR1 SEHNR, CDR2 FQNEAQ (reference sequence). The CDR3 length is 16 residues. As DNA, the CDR3 is TGTGCCAGCAGCTTAGGAACTAGCGGGATGGGGGGAGAGCAGTTCTTC. Protein: CASSLGTSGMGGEQFF. Supplemented by reference TRBV7-9 and TRBJ2-1, the full variable domain reads DTGVSQNPRHKITKRGQNVTFRCDPISEHNRLYWYRQTLGQGPEFLTYFQNEAQLEKSRLLSDRFSAERPKGSFSTLEIQRTEQGDSAMYLCASSLGTSGMGGEQFFGPGTRLTVL.

The chain recombines TRBV5-1 with TRBJ1-6, with 7 nucleotides matching TRBD1. V was clipped by 6 bases and J by 4 bases; unmatched bases: 10. Germline lookup yields CDR1 SGHRS and CDR2 YFSETQ. This CDR3 has 16 amino acids. CDR3 DNA sequence: TGCGCCAGCACCCTCACAGGGGACCTTTATAATTCACCCCTCCACTTT. It encodes CASTLTGDLYNSPLHF.

This sequence joins TRBV19 and TRBJ2-2; D may be TRBD2 (5 bases). Per germline, CDR1 LNHDA and CDR2 SQIVND (reference sequence). Deletions cut 3 bases from V and 5 bases from J, with 13 bases between. The CDR3 covers 15 residues. The CDR3 nucleotides read TGTGCCAGTAGTATTACCCAGCGGCGAACCGGGGAGCTGTTTTTT. Translating gives CASSITQRRTGELFF.

The rearrangement links TRBV5-1 to TRBJ2-1, with 10 bases identical to TRBD2. Germline V CDR1 and CDR2: SGHRS, YFSETQ. V shed 4 bases, J shed 3 bases, and the junction held 4 bases outside the gene matches. The CDR3 contains 15 residues. This CDR3 reads CASSRSGRDYNEQFF. Here the CDR3 DNA reads TGCGCCAGCAGCCGGAGCGGGAGGGACTACAATGAGCAGTTCTTC.

The genes are TRBV7-3 and TRBJ2-1; 7 nucleotides match TRBD2. The CDR3 is 16 residues long. V was clipped by 5 bases and J by 4 bases; unmatched bases: 11. CDR1 and CDR2 from the germline V gene are SGHTA and FQGTGA. The CDR3 loop is CASSPGGGGLYNEQFF. In DNA form, the CDR3 reads TGTGCCAGCAGCCCTGGGGGGGGAGGGCTATACAATGAGCAGTTCTTC.

V and J are TRBV19 and TRBJ1-5; D is unresolved. Germline V gene sequence: CDR1 LNHDA, CDR2 SQIVND (reference sequence). The V end was cut by 7 bases, the J end by 0 bases, with 10 bases between. The CDR3 consists of 14 residues. The DNA for the CDR3 is TGTGCCAGTACCCCGGGATATAGCAATCAGCCCCAGCATTTT. Translated: CASTPGYSNQPQHF.

V gene TRBV27 combines with J gene TRBJ2-7; 8 nucleotides agree with TRBD2. Unmatched junction bases numbered 6, after V lost 7 bases and J lost 4 bases. The CDR3 runs to 13 residues. In germline, CDR1 is MNHEY, CDR2 SMNVEV (reference sequence). In nucleotides, the CDR3 is TGTGCCAGCAAGGAAGCGGGAGTTTACGAGCAGTACTTC. As protein: CASKEAGVYEQYF.

The DNA for the CDR3 is TGTGCCAGCAGTGTCGAGGGCTATAGCAATCAGCCCCAGCATTTT. This sequence encodes CASSVEGYSNQPQHF. V usage is TRBV2 and J usage is TRBJ1-5; D gene ambiguous. V was cut by 4 bases and J by 0 bases, with 10 bases left in between. Looked up from germline, CDR1 is SNHLY and CDR2 is FYNNEI. The CDR3 is 15 residues long. Together with reference TRBV2 and TRBJ1-5, the CDR3 gives the full variable domain: EPEVTQTPSHQVTQMGQEVILRCVPISNHLYFYWYRQILGQKVEFLVSFYNNEISEKSEIFDDQFSVERPDGSNFTLKIRSTKLEDSAMYFCASSVEGYSNQPQHFGDGTRLSIL.

The chain uses TRBV25-1 and TRBJ1-1; TRBD1 matches at 8 bases. Germline V gives CDR1 MGHDK, CDR2 SYGVNS. The CDR3 loop spans 14 amino acids. Losses at the gene ends were 4 bases for V and 8 bases for J; bases not matched to a gene: 9. CDR3 region: CASSGRDRNSEAFF. Written as DNA, the CDR3 is TGTGCCAGCAGTGGCCGGGACAGGAATTCAGAAGCTTTCTTT.

The V and J genes are TRBV28 and TRBJ1-2; D is unclear. In germline, CDR1 is MDHEN, CDR2 SYDVKM. V lost 6 bases and J lost 4, with 15 bases in between. This CDR3 comprises 14 residues. The CDR3 DNA follows: TGTGCCAGCAGCAAGGTGACGCCGGGCTATGGCTACACCTTC. Translated: CASSKVTPGYGYTF.

The chain employs TRBV7-3 and TRBJ1-1; TRBD1 might be the D (6 bases). CDR3 length: 13 amino acids. Germline CDR1 and CDR2: SGHTA and FQGTGA. Trimming removed 5 bases from V and 3 bases from J, with 10 bases in between. The CDR3 sequence: CASSLNRDTEAFF. In DNA, the CDR3 is TGTGCCAGCAGCCTCAACAGGGACACTGAAGCTTTCTTT.

The J gene is TRBJ2-7, the V gene TRBV29-1; D is possibly TRBD2 (6 bases). Germline CDR1 SQVTM, CDR2 ANQGSEA. V dropped 7 bases and J dropped 2 bases, with 12 bases sitting between them. CDR3 length: 12 amino acids. CDR3 in DNA: TGCAGCGGTTGGAGGGGTGCCTACGAGCAGTACTTC. Translated: CSGWRGAYEQYF.

V is TRBV28 and J is TRBJ2-1; D perhaps matches TRBD2 (5 bases). The CDR3 loop spans 13 amino acids. Germline CDR1 MDHEN, CDR2 SYDVKM. V lost 4 bases to trimming and J lost 5 bases, with 9 bases between them. The chain's CDR3 is CASSSPGDNEQFF. The CDR3 DNA follows: TGTGCCAGCAGTTCCCCCGGGGACAATGAGCAGTTCTTC. Full variable domain (remainder filled in from reference TRBV28 and TRBJ2-1): DVKVTQSSRYLVKRTGEKVFLECVQDMDHENMFWYRQDPGLGLRLIYFSYDVKMKEKGDIPEGYSVSREKKERFSLILESASTNQTSMYLCASSSPGDNEQFFGPGTRLTVL.

The DNA of the CDR3 is TGTGCCAGCAGCTCTAGCGCCCAAGAGACCCAGTACTTC. Its translation is CASSSSAQETQYF. The chain joins TRBV7-3 to TRBJ2-5, with TRBD2 as a possible D gene (6 bases). CDR3 length equals 13 residues. The V end was cut by 4 bases, the J end by 1 base, with 7 bases between. CDR1 is SGHTA and CDR2 is FQGTGA in the germline V gene.